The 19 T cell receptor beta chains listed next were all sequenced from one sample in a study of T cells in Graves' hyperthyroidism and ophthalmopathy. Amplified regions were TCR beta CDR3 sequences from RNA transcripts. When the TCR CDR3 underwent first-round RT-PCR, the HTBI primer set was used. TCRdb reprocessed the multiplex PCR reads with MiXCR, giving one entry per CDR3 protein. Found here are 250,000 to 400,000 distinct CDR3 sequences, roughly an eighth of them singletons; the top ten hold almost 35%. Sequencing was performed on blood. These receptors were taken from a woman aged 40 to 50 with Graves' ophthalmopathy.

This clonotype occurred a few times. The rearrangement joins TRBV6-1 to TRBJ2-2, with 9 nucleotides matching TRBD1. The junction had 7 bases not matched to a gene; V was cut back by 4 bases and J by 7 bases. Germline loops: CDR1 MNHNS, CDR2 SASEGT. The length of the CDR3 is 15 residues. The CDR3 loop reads CASSGRTGVGGELFF. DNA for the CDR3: TGTGCCAGCAGTGGGCGGACAGGGGTGGGCGGGGAGCTGTTTTTT.

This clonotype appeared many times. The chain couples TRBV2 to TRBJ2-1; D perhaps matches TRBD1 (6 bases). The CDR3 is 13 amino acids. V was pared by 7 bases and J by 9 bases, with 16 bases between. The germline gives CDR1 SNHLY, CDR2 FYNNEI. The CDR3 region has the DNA TGTGCCAGCAACCAAGGGGGACGGAGTGAGCAGTTCTTC. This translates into CASNQGGRSEQFF.

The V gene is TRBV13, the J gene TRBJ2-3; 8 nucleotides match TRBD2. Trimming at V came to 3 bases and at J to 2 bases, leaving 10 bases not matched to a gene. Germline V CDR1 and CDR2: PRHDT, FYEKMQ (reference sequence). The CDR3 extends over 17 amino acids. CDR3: CASSFDFSGDDTDTQYF. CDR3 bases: TGTGCCAGCAGCTTCGATTTTAGCGGGGATGACACAGATACGCAGTATTTT.

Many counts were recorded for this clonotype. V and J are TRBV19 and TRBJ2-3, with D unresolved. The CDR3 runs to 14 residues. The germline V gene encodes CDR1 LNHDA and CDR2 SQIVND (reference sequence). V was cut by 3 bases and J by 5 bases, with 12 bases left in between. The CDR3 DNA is TGTGCCAGTAGTATCGTTTTCCTTTTAGATACGCAGTATTTT. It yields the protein CASSIVFLLDTQYF.

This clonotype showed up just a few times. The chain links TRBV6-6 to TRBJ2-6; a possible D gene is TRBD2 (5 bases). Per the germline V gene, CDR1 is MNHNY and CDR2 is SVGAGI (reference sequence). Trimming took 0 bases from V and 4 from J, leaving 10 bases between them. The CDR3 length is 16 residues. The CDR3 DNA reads TGTGCCAGCAGTTACTCGGAGGTAACGGGGGCCAACGTCCTGACTTTC. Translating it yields CASSYSEVTGANVLTF.

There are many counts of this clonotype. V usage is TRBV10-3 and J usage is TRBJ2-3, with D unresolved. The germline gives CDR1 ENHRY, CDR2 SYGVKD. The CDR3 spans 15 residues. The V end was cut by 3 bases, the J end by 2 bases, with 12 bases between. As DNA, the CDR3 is TGTGCCATCAGTGATACAGTAAGGGCCACAGATACGCAGTATTTT. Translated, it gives CAISDTVRATDTQYF.

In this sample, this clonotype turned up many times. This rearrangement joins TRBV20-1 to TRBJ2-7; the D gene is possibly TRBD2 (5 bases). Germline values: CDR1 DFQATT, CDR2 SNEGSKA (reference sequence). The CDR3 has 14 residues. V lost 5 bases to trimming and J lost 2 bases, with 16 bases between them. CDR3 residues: CSAAKGVRAYEQYF. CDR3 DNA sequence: TGCAGTGCTGCGAAGGGAGTTCGGGCCTACGAGCAGTACTTC.

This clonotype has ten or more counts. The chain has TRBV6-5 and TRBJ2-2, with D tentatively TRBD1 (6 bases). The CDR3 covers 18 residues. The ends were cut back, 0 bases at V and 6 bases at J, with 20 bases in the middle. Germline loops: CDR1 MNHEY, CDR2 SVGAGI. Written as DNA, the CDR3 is TGTGCCAGCAGTTACTCGTACAGGGCAGATTTACGGGCCGGGGAGCTGTTTTTT. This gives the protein CASSYSYRADLRAGELFF.

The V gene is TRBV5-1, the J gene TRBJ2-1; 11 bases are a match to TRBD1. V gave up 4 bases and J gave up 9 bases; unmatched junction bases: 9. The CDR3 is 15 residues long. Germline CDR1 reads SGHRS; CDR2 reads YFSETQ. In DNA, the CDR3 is TGCGCCAGCAGCCTGGACAGGGGGCGCGTTAGTGAGCAGTTCTTC. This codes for CASSLDRGRVSEQFF.

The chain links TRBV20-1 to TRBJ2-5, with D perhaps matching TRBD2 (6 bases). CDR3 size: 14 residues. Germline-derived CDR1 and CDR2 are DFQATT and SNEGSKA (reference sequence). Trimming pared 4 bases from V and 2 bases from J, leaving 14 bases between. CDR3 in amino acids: CSAIGISGQETQYF. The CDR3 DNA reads TGCAGTGCTATTGGGATTAGCGGACAAGAGACCCAGTACTTC.

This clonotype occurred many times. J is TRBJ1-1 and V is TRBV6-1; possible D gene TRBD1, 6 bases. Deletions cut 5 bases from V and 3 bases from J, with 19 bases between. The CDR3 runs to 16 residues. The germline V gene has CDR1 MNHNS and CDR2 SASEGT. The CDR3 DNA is TGTGCCAGCAGTTATAGTCAGGGGTATGGCGACACTGAAGCTTTCTTT. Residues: CASSYSQGYGDTEAFF.

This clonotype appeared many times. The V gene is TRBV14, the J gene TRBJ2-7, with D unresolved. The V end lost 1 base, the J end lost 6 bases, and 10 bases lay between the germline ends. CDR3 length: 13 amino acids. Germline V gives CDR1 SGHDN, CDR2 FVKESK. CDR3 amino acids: CASSQVRISEQYF. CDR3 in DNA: TGTGCCAGCAGCCAAGTCCGGATCTCCGAGCAGTACTTC. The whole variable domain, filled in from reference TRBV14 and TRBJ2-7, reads EAGVTQFPSHSVIEKGQTVTLRCDPISGHDNLYWYRRVMGKEIKFLLHFVKESKQDESGMPNNRFLAERTGGTYSTLKVQPAELEDSGVYFCASSQVRISEQYFGPGTRLTVT.

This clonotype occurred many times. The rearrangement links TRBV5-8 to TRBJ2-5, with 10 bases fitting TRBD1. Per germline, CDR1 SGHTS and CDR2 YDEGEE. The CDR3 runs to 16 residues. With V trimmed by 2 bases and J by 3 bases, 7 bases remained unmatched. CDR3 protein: CASSLRQGATKETQYF. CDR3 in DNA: TGTGCCAGCAGCTTACGACAGGGGGCTACGAAAGAGACCCAGTACTTC. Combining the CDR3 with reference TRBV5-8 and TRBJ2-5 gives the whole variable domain EAGVTQSPTHLIKTRGQQATLRCSPISGHTSVYWYQQALGLGLQFLLWYDEGEERNRGNFPPRFSGRQFPNYSSELNVNALELEDSALYLCASSLRQGATKETQYFGPGTRLLVL.

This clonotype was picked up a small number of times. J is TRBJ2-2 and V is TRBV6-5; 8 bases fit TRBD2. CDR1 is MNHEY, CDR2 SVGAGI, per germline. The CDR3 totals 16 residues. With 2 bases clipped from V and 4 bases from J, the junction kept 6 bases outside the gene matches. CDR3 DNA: TGTGCCAGCAGTTACGCCGGGAGGGAGACCACCGGGGAGCTGTTTTTT. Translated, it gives CASSYAGRETTGELFF.

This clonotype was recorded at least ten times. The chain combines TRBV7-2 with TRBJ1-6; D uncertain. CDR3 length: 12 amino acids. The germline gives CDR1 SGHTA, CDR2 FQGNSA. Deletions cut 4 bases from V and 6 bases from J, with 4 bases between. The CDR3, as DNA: TGTGCCAGCAGCTCTAGTAATTCACCCCTCCACTTT. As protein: CASSSSNSPLHF.

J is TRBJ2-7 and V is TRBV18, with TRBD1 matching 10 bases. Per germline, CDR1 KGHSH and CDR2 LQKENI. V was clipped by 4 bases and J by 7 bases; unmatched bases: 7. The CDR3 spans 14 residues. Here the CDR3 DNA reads TGTGCCAGCTCACAATCGGACAGGGGGAATGAGCAGTACTTC. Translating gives CASSQSDRGNEQYF.

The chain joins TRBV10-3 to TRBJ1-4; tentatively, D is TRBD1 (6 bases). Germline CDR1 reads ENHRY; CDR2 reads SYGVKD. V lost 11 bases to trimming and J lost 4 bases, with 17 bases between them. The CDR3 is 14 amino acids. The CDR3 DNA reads TGTGCCTCCGGCCCGACAGGCCTTAATGAAAAACTGTTTTTT. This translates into CASGPTGLNEKLFF.

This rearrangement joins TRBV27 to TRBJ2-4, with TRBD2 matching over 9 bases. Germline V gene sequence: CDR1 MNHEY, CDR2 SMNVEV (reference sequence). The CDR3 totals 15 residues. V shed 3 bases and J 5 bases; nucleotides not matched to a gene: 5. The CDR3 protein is CASSFGGRGQNIQYF. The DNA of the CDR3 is TGTGCCAGCAGTTTTGGCGGGAGGGGACAAAACATTCAGTACTTC.

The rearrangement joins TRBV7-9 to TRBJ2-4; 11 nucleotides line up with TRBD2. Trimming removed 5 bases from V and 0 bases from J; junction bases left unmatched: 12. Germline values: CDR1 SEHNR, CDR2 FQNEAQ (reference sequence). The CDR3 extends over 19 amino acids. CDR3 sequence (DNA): TGTGCCAGCAGCCAAATGGGGAACCTAGCGGGAGGAGCCAAAAACATTCAGTACTTC. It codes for CASSQMGNLAGGAKNIQYF.